This T cell receptor (beta chain) emerged from a study of T-cell reconstitution after alpha-beta-depleted transplantation in children (dated by TCRdb to 2015 to 2016). Study-level background: Using TCR repertoire profiling, the study quantitatively followed how T-cell immune reconstitution unfolded in children after TCRalphabeta/CD19-depleted allogeneic hematopoietic cell transplantation.

This clonotype was counted between two and nine times. Its antigen has not been determined. No quality values exist for individual bases; no much larger clone is one base distant. To prepare the library, PCR was applied. The instrument given in TCRdb is Illumina HiSeq 2500. TCR library preparation used molecular barcoding, with unique molecular identifiers applied to normalize quantification of the TCRbeta repertoire. The public sequencing data were trimmed at Q25 with fastp and processed into clonotypes with MiXCR by TCRdb, which kept only in-frame beta chains. Entries are consolidated by CDR3 protein sequence, retaining the most common genes and DNA. A total of some 490,000 distinct CDR3 sequences appear in this sample, approximately 13% of them only once. The ten largest clones take up around 6% of the sample. For CDR1 and CDR2, the germline V gene lists SGDLS and YYNGEE. Its CDR3 holds 13 amino acids, cysteine through phenylalanine. Only the CDR3 portion is preserved as DNA: 39 bases, with reading frame beginning at the first base. The junction shows trimming of 0 bases on V and 5 bases on J, plus 5 bases between the germline ends.

In this chain, TRBV9 is recombined with TRBJ2-2, with no confidently assigned D gene. The TCR comes from a human donor who donated a stem cell graft to a child with combined immunodeficiency. The source was PBMCs from the stem cell graft donor, collected from the stem cell graft. The base sequence is TGTGCCAGCAGCGTAGAGCATACCGGGGAGCTGTTTTTT. Protein translation: CASSVEHTGELFF.